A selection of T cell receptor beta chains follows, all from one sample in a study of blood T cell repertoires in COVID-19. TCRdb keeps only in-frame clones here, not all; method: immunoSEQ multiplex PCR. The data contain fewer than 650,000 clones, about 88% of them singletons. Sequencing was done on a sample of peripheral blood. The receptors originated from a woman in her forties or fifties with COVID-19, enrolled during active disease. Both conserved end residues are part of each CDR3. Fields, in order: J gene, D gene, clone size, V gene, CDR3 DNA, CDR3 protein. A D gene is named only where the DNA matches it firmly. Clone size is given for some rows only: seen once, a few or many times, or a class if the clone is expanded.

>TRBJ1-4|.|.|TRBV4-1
TGCGCCAGCAGCCCTTCTCTCCAATCAAGGGGGGAAAAACTGTTTTTT
CASSPSLQSRGEKLFF
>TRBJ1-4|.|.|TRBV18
TGTGCCAGCTCACGACCGCAGGGTTTAGAAAAACTGTTTTTT
CASSRPQGLEKLFF
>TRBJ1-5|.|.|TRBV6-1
TGTGCCAGCAGTACCGCGAGCAATCAGCCCCAGCATTTT
CASSTASNQPQHF
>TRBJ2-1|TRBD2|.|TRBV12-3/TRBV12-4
TGTGCCAGCAAACTAGCGGGGAGCAATGAGCAGTTCTTC
CASKLAGSNEQFF
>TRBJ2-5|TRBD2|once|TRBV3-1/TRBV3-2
TGTGCCAGCAGCCATGGGACTAGCGGGGGACAAGAGACCCAGTACTTC
CASSHGTSGGQETQYF
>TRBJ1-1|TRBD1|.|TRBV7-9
TGTGCCAGTATGGAGACAGGGACCACTGAAGCTTTCTTT
CASMETGTTEAFF
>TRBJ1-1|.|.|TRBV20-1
TGCAGTTTCGCAGGTAACAAGGAAGCTTTCTTT
CSFAGNKEAFF
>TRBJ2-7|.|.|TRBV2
TGTGCCAGCAGTGATAGGAGCTACGAGCAGTACTTC
CASSDRSYEQYF
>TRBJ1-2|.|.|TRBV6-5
TGTGCCAGCAGTACCACAGGACAGAACTATGGCTACACCTTC
CASSTTGQNYGYTF
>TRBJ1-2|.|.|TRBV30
TGTGCCTGGAGCGCCACACAGGGCTACACCTTC
CAWSATQGYTF
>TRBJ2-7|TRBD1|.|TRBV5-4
TGTGCCAGCAGTCTTGGGGGACAGGGAATGTACGAGCAGTACTTC
CASSLGGQGMYEQYF
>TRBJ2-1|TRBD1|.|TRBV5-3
TGTGCCAGAAGAATGGACAGGGTTCCCGGCAATGAGCAGTTCTTC
CARRMDRVPGNEQFF
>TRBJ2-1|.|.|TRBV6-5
TGTGCCAGCAGTTACCCCTTATCAGGGAACAATGAGCAGTTCTTC
CASSYPLSGNNEQFF
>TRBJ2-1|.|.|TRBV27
TGTGCCAGCAGTTTCGCGGGGGCAAACAATGAGCAGTTCTTC
CASSFAGANNEQFF
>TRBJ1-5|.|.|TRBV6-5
TGTGCCAGCAGGCCGGGTATAGGTCAGCCCCAGCATTTT
CASRPGIGQPQHF
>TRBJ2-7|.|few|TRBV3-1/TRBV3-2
TGTGCCAGCAGCCAAGGGGAGGATGGGGCGCACGAGCAGTACTTC
CASSQGEDGAHEQYF
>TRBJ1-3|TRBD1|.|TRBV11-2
TGTGCCAGCAGCTCCGGGACAGCGGTAAACACCATATATTTT
CASSSGTAVNTIYF
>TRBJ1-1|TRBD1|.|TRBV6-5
TGTGCCGCGACAGGGGCGATGAACACTGAAGCTTTCTTT
CAATGAMNTEAFF
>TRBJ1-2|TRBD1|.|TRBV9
TGTGCCAGCAGCATGGGACAGGGGGCTGTTGGCTACACCTTC
CASSMGQGAVGYTF
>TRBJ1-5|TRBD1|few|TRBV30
TGTGCCTGGTCAACAGGGGGCTGGAATCAGCCCCAGCATTTT
CAWSTGGWNQPQHF
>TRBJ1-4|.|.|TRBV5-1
TGCGCCAGCAGCTTGGGACAGGTGGACTCCGAGGAACTGTTTTTT
CASSLGQVDSEELFF
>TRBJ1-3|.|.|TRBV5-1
TGCGCCAGCAGCTCAGGGTCCTCTGGAAACACCATATATTTT
CASSSGSSGNTIYF
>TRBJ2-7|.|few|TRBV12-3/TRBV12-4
TGTGCCAGCAGTTTGTCCTACTACGAGCAGTACTTC
CASSLSYYEQYF
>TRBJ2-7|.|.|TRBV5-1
TGCGCCAGCAGCCCCGACGGACAGAGCTCCTACGAGCAGTACTTC
CASSPDGQSSYEQYF
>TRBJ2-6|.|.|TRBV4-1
TGCGCCAGCAGCCAAGGGAGGGTCGTTAAGGCCAACGTCCTGACTTTC
CASSQGRVVKANVLTF
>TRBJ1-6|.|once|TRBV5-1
TGCGCCAGCAGTTCGGTGGGGAGCTCCTATAATTCACCCCTCCACTTT
CASSSVGSSYNSPLHF
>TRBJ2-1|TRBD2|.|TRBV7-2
TGTGCCAGCAGAGCGGGGGCGTTGCGTAATGAGCAGTTCTTC
CASRAGALRNEQFF
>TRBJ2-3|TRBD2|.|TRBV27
TGTGCCAGCACCGAGAGACTAGCGACTAGCACAGATACGCAGTATTTT
CASTERLATSTDTQYF